What follows are 21 T cell receptor beta chains derived from one specimen sequenced in a study of T cell responses to AZD1222 COVID-19 vaccine. Sequencing used immunoSEQ multiplex PCR; TCRdb keeps in-frame clones, though not all of them. The sample carries around 80,000 clones, roughly 84% recorded once. The material sequenced was peripheral blood, taken on day 0 of AZD1222 vaccination. Receptors originate from an adult in good health.

This chain links TRBV7-9 with TRBJ2-3; 9 nucleotides match TRBD1. Germline CDR1 and CDR2: SEHNR and FQNEAQ (reference sequence). The CDR3 has 13 amino acids. V lost 3 bases, J lost 6 bases, and 1 base stayed unmatched. CDR3 residues: CASSFGTGDTQYF. The CDR3 DNA reads TGTGCCAGCAGCTTTGGGACAGGGGATACGCAGTATTTT. Full variable domain (missing parts from reference TRBV7-9 and TRBJ2-3): DTGVSQNPRHKITKRGQNVTFRCDPISEHNRLYWYRQTLGQGPEFLTYFQNEAQLEKSRLLSDRFSAERPKGSFSTLEIQRTEQGDSAMYLCASSFGTGDTQYFGPGTRLTVL.

The chain combines TRBV20-1 with TRBJ2-2; D gene ambiguous. V gave up 4 bases and J gave up 1 base, with 7 bases separating them. CDR3 length: 13 amino acids. CDR1 and CDR2 from the germline V gene are DFQATT and SNEGSKA (reference sequence). The CDR3 DNA sequence: TGCAGTGCTATTGAACAGAACACCGGGGAGCTGTTTTTT. Its translation: CSAIEQNTGELFF.

The rearrangement joins TRBV28 to TRBJ1-1; D is unclear. From germline, CDR1 is MDHEN and CDR2 SYDVKM. This CDR3 spans 12 amino acids. V lost 3 bases to trimming and J lost 11 bases, with 13 bases between them. CDR3 DNA sequence: TGTGCCAGCAGTTTTGGTGGCTTAGGGGCTTTCTTT. Encoded protein: CASSFGGLGAFF. Using reference TRBV28 and TRBJ1-1 for the parts outside the CDR3, the full variable domain is DVKVTQSSRYLVKRTGEKVFLECVQDMDHENMFWYRQDPGLGLRLIYFSYDVKMKEKGDIPEGYSVSREKKERFSLILESASTNQTSMYLCASSFGGLGAFFGQGTRLTVV.

V and J are TRBV3-1 (or the pseudogene TRBV3-2) and TRBJ1-6; D perhaps matches TRBD1 (5 bases). Per the germline V gene, CDR1 is LGHDT and CDR2 is YNNKEL (reference sequence). The CDR3 runs 14 residues. V dropped 1 base and J dropped 9 bases, with 10 bases sitting between them. Here the CDR3 reads CASSQVGGTSPLHF. In nucleotides, the CDR3 is TGTGCCAGCAGCCAAGTGGGCGGGACTTCACCCCTCCACTTT.

V is TRBV11-2 and J is TRBJ1-1, with D unresolved. Deletions cut 1 base from V and 8 bases from J, with 8 bases between. CDR1 and CDR2 from the germline V gene are SGHAT and FQNNGV. The CDR3 is 12 amino acids. The CDR3 here is CASSLVTGEAFF. The CDR3 coding sequence is TGTGCCAGCAGCTTAGTGACGGGGGAAGCTTTCTTT.

The chain employs TRBV7-2 and TRBJ1-3; no firm D call. The V and J ends lost 2 bases and 8 bases respectively, with 7 bases between them. This CDR3 spans 12 amino acids. Germline CDR1 SGHTA, CDR2 FQGNSA. In nucleotides, the CDR3 is TGTGCCAGCAGCTTATACTCCGACACCATATATTTT. It encodes CASSLYSDTIYF.

To note about this clone: Other DNA variants within this sample encode the same CDR3. The V gene is TRBV29-1, the J gene TRBJ2-1, with D uncertain. CDR1 is SQVTM and CDR2 is ANQGSEA in the germline V gene. The CDR3 totals 14 residues. With 6 bases removed from V and 0 bases from J, the gap between germline ends came to 12 bases. The CDR3 here is CSVLDTSSYNEQFF. CDR3 nucleotide sequence: TGCAGCGTACTCGACACAAGCTCCTACAATGAGCAGTTCTTC.

The sample holds a few counts of this clone. The chain couples TRBV12-3 or TRBV12-4 to TRBJ1-4, with D possibly matching TRBD1 (5 bases). The V gene lost 3 bases and the J gene lost 8 bases, with 10 bases spanning the gap. The CDR3 runs to 13 residues. In DNA form, the CDR3 reads TGTGCCAGCAGTTTTGGGGCGGCGGAAAAACTGTTTTTT. Translation: CASSFGAAEKLFF.

This chain connects TRBV27 to TRBJ2-2; D possibly corresponds to TRBD2 (6 bases). The CDR3 sequence is 18 residues long. V was pared by 1 base and J by 4 bases, with 19 bases between. Per the germline V gene, CDR1 is MNHEY and CDR2 is SMNVEV (reference sequence). CDR3 in DNA: TGTGCCAGCAGTTTATATGGGTTTAGCGGAAGATTCACCGGGGAGCTGTTTTTT. This encodes CASSLYGFSGRFTGELFF.

This clone was seen only a few times. V is TRBV6-6 and J is TRBJ1-5; D possibly corresponds to TRBD1 (5 bases). Between the trimmed V and J ends, which lost 2 bases and 6 bases, there was a span of 8 bases. Germline V CDR1 and CDR2: MNHNY, SVGAGI (reference sequence). There are 13 residues in the CDR3. The CDR3: CASSYGALQPQHF. CDR3 sequence (DNA): TGTGCCAGCAGTTACGGGGCGCTTCAGCCCCAGCATTTT.

CDR3 in DNA: TGCGCCAGCAGCCTACGGGACCCTACTTCTGGAAACACCATATATTTT. Protein: CASSLRDPTSGNTIYF. This chain connects TRBV5-1 to TRBJ1-3, with D possibly matching TRBD1 (5 bases). V dropped 4 bases and J dropped 1 base, with 15 bases sitting between them. Germline V CDR1 and CDR2: SGHRS, YFSETQ. The CDR3 is 16 residues long.

The V gene is TRBV3-1 (or the pseudogene TRBV3-2), the J gene TRBJ2-5; no clear D. The CDR3 has 12 amino acids. V was shortened by 3 bases and J by 6 bases, with 8 bases between the two germline ends. CDR1 and CDR2 (germline): LGHDT, YNNKEL (reference sequence). This CDR3 is CASSHDLQTQYF. The CDR3 region has the DNA TGTGCCAGCAGCCACGACCTTCAGACCCAGTACTTC.

The chain employs TRBV6-5 and TRBJ2-7, with a weak D call TRBD1 (6 bases). Trimming shortened V by 7 bases and J by 0 bases, and 13 bases separated the two germline ends. The V gene's germline CDR1 is MNHEY and CDR2 SVGAGI. The CDR3 extends over 14 amino acids. CDR3 nucleotides: TGTGCCAGCAAGCCCCAGGGGCGCTCCTACGAGCAGTACTTC. Encoded protein: CASKPQGRSYEQYF.

V is TRBV30 and J is TRBJ1-3, with D unresolved. The V gene's germline CDR1 is GTSNPN and CDR2 SVGIG (reference sequence). Trimming pared 3 bases from V and 1 base from J, leaving 10 bases between. This CDR3 has 14 residues. This chain's CDR3 is CAWSARGSGNTIYF. In DNA form, the CDR3 reads TGTGCCTGGAGCGCCAGAGGGTCTGGAAACACCATATATTTT.

This chain joins TRBV7-9 and TRBJ2-2, with D possibly being TRBD1 (6 bases). The germline gives CDR1 SEHNR, CDR2 FQNEAQ (reference sequence). CDR3 length: 18 amino acids. The ends were cut back, 1 base at V and 4 bases at J, with 19 bases in the middle. CDR3 loop: CASSLGLQGLISTGELFF. DNA of the CDR3: TGTGCCAGCAGCTTAGGTCTACAGGGTCTGATATCCACCGGGGAGCTGTTTTTT. Complete variable domain (other parts from reference TRBV7-9 and TRBJ2-2): DTGVSQNPRHKITKRGQNVTFRCDPISEHNRLYWYRQTLGQGPEFLTYFQNEAQLEKSRLLSDRFSAERPKGSFSTLEIQRTEQGDSAMYLCASSLGLQGLISTGELFFGEGSRLTVL.

The chain carries TRBV9 and TRBJ2-2; D unresolved. CDR1 and CDR2 from the germline V gene are SGDLS and YYNGEE. The CDR3 consists of 11 residues. V was trimmed by 7 bases and J by 8 bases, leaving 9 bases between them. CDR3 sequence: CASGYLGELFF. The CDR3 DNA follows: TGTGCCAGCGGGTACCTGGGGGAGCTGTTTTTT.

This chain uses TRBV6-1 with TRBJ1-5; D perhaps matches TRBD1 (5 bases). Germline V gene lookup returns CDR1 MNHNS and CDR2 SASEGT. Trimming left V 2 bases short and J 3 bases short, with 14 bases between. CDR3 length: 16 amino acids. As DNA, the CDR3 is TGTGCCAGCAGTGAATCCGGGGGTCGGACCAATCAGCCCCAGCATTTT. It encodes CASSESGGRTNQPQHF.

The CDR3 DNA sequence: TGTGCCAGCAGTTCCAGGATGGAAGCGGGAGGGCGCGAGCAGTACTTC. It encodes CASSSRMEAGGREQYF. The chain couples TRBV28 to TRBJ2-7, with 10 bases fitting TRBD2. The junction had 12 bases not matched to a gene; V was cut back by 4 bases and J by 6 bases. The CDR3 has 16 amino acids. Germline values: CDR1 MDHEN, CDR2 SYDVKM.

The chain couples TRBV3-1 (or the pseudogene TRBV3-2) to TRBJ1-3, with D unresolved. Germline lookup yields CDR1 LGHDT and CDR2 YNNKEL (reference sequence). This CDR3 comprises 14 residues. V was clipped by 6 bases and J by 4 bases, with 13 bases between them. For the CDR3, the DNA is TGTGCCAGCAGTCAACGGTTGAGAGGAAACACCATATATTTT. Amino acids: CASSQRLRGNTIYF.

This chain joins TRBV5-1 and TRBJ2-7; 9 bases map to TRBD1. Unmatched junction bases numbered 3, after V lost 0 bases and J lost 2 bases. In germline, CDR1 is SGHRS, CDR2 YFSETQ. The CDR3 is 15 residues long. The CDR3 DNA follows: TGCGCCAGCAGCTTGGCCGGGACAGGGCCCTACGAGCAGTACTTC. Translation: CASSLAGTGPYEQYF.

The chain couples TRBV2 to TRBJ2-2; D is undetermined. The length of the CDR3 is 15 residues. Germline V gene lookup returns CDR1 SNHLY and CDR2 FYNNEI. V was pared by 2 bases and J by 2 bases, with 9 bases between. The CDR3 sequence is CASSESPLNTGELFF. The DNA of the CDR3 is TGTGCCAGCAGTGAAAGCCCTCTCAACACCGGGGAGCTGTTTTTT.